This paragraph reports one T cell receptor beta chain. The source of the sample is a study of blood T cell repertoires in COVID-19. Study in general: Acute and convalescent COVID-19 specimens originated in the United States, Italy and Spain. PBMCs, B-cell-depleted T cells, or T cells provided the cDNA or gDNA that made up the material.

Per the original methods: From reference gene primer amplification, estimates of nucleated cell counts were derived. Repertoires were generated with immunoSEQ multiplex PCR, while TCRdb's copy carries only in-frame clones and drops some. From that table come the V and J calls and clone size; the DNA was used to work out D and trimming. The data contain some 13,000 clones, about 83% of them singletons. The ends lost 2 bases at V and 3 bases at J; junction bases unmatched: 3. Germline V gene data show CDR1 as SNHLY and CDR2 as FYNNEI. The length of the CDR3 is 16 residues. Sequenced material: peripheral blood. The sequence was obtained from a man aged 50 or older with active COVID-19. The rearrangement joins TRBV2 to TRBJ2-1; 11 nucleotides match TRBD2. CDR3 amino acids: CASSESLAGGYNEQFF. The CDR3 DNA follows: TGTGCCAGCAGTGAAAGTCTAGCGGGAGGCTACAATGAGCAGTTCTTC.